Listed below are T cell receptor beta chains from one sample, sequenced in a study of response to subunit inactivated influenza vaccine. MiXCR was run by TCRdb on the RT-PCR reads, yielding one entry per CDR3 protein. This table has 800,000 to 1,000,000 distinct CDR3 sequences, approximately 21% appearing once. The input for sequencing was PBMCs from blood, taken more than 4 days after vaccination. These TCRs come from a man over 45 who received an inactivated influenza vaccine. Each CDR3 is given with its conserved first and last residue. The D gene is left open where the match is weak.

j_call | v_call | d_call | cdr3_aa
TRBJ1-5 | TRBV7-2 | - | CASSQASLSNQPQHF
TRBJ2-5 | TRBV4-3 | TRBD2 | CASSHTSASGETQYF
TRBJ1-2 | TRBV5-1 | - | CASSLSGSNYGYTF
TRBJ2-1 | TRBV7-9 | - | CASSRRDEQFF
TRBJ2-3 | TRBV7-9 | - | CASSWRGSTDTQYF
TRBJ1-4 | TRBV7-9 | - | CASSLEGRFRNEKLFF
TRBJ2-7 | TRBV7-2 | - | CASSLVGNLFGGQYF
TRBJ2-5 | TRBV12-3/TRBV12-4 | TRBD2 | CASSLRRLAGGTQYF
TRBJ2-2 | TRBV10-3 | - | CASRPRDVLYGELFF
TRBJ2-5 | TRBV29-1 | - | CSVGGTFWETQYF
TRBJ2-5 | TRBV20-1 | TRBD2 | CSATSGALYQETQYF
TRBJ2-1 | TRBV6-1 | TRBD2 | CASSPGTSSYNEQFF
TRBJ2-1 | TRBV5-1 | TRBD1 | CASSLMGQGMNNEQFF
TRBJ1-2 | TRBV12-3/TRBV12-4 | TRBD1 | CATNPGTGSSHAF
TRBJ1-2 | TRBV7-2 | TRBD1 | CASSPQTGTNYGYTF
TRBJ2-1 | TRBV4-3 | - | CASSLRGFNEQFF
TRBJ2-1 | TRBV7-6 | TRBD1 | CASSLGTGAEVEQFF
TRBJ2-7 | TRBV19 | - | CASSMSDSPSYEQYF
TRBJ2-2 | TRBV6-5 | - | CASSYPRTDWNTGELFF
TRBJ2-1 | TRBV5-1 | TRBD1 | CASAGDSAYNEQFF
TRBJ2-7 | TRBV15 | - | CATSRDYRDTYEQYF
TRBJ2-2 | TRBV7-3 | - | CASSDPSGELFF
TRBJ1-5 | TRBV3-1 | - | CASSQSSVQPQHF
TRBJ2-3 | TRBV4-1 | - | CASSQPGVQGSRYF
TRBJ2-1 | TRBV14 | - | CASSQDRVWDFGEQFF
TRBJ2-2 | TRBV6-1 | - | CASKRAPHQGGELFF
TRBJ2-1 | TRBV4-3 | - | CASSQDLEVSEQFF
TRBJ2-7 | TRBV7-9 | - | CASSPLTPRERSYEQYF
TRBJ2-2 | TRBV20-1 | TRBD1 | CSAGASDRGYTGELFF
TRBJ2-5 | TRBV7-2 | - | CASSLDPSGTQYF
TRBJ2-1 | TRBV5-1 | TRBD1 | CASSEGQGSFYNEQFF
TRBJ2-5 | TRBV4-3 | TRBD2 | CASTPLTSGETQYF
TRBJ1-1 | TRBV5-1 | - | CASWDGRERTEAFF
TRBJ2-7 | TRBV12-3/TRBV12-4 | - | CASSFQGQAYEQYF
TRBJ1-5 | TRBV2 | - | CASSEAYRIYQPQHF
TRBJ2-3 | TRBV6-1 | - | CASSEDRNTQYF
TRBJ2-7 | TRBV6-5 | - | CASSLAIKGTEQYF
TRBJ1-4 | TRBV28 | - | CASSSSGTLVNEKLFF
TRBJ2-1 | TRBV7-2 | - | CASSPRVGEISYNEQFF
TRBJ2-4 | TRBV5-6 | - | CASSLSSRGNIQYF
TRBJ2-1 | TRBV11-3 | TRBD1 | CASSLDRDRPGSEQFF
TRBJ2-7 | TRBV5-6 | TRBD1 | CASSLVQGAIYEQYF
TRBJ2-7 | TRBV24-1 | TRBD2 | CATSDSLRTSGSYEQYF
TRBJ2-1 | TRBV29-1 | - | CSVRETGAHEQFF
TRBJ1-1 | TRBV4-1 | - | CASKQTGLNTEAFF
TRBJ2-5 | TRBV9 | TRBD2 | CASSVSSGSQETQYF
TRBJ2-2 | TRBV7-2 | TRBD2 | CASSLPGGTTGELFF
TRBJ1-1 | TRBV6-5 | - | CASSSAGNKNTEAFF
TRBJ2-1 | TRBV7-2 | TRBD2 | CASSLHPSGSSYNEQFF
TRBJ2-7 | TRBV3-1 | - | CASSRTQEVSYEQYF
TRBJ2-1 | TRBV20-1 | - | CSARVPGNNEQFF
TRBJ2-1 | TRBV29-1 | TRBD2 | CSAVTSGGQAYNEQFF
TRBJ2-1 | TRBV29-1 | TRBD2 | CSVESSGRIWGNEQFF
TRBJ2-1 | TRBV5-1 | TRBD2 | CATRTSGIYNEQFF
TRBJ1-4 | TRBV5-1 | - | CASSEYRVHEKLFF
TRBJ2-7 | TRBV28 | TRBD2 | CASSESSGGNYEQYF
TRBJ2-3 | TRBV28 | - | CATTRTSLTDTQYF
TRBJ2-3 | TRBV10-3 | - | CAISESRTSTDTQYF